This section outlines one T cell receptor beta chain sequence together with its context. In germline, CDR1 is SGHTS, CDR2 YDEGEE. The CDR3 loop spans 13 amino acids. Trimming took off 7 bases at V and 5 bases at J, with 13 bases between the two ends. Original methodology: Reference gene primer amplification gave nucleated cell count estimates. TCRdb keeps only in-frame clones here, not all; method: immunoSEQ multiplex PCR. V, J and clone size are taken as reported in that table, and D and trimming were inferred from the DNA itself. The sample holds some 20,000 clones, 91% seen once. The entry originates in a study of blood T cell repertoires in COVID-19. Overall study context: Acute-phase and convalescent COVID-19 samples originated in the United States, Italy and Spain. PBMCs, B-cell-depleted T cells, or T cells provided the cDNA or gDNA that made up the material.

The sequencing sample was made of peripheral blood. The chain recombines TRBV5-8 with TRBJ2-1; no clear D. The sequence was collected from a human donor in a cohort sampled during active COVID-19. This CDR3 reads CASRVESDNEQFF. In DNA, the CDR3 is TGTGCCAGCCGGGTGGAGTCCGACAATGAGCAGTTCTTC.